Shown below are 29 T cell receptor beta chains from a single sample sequenced in a study of cytomegalovirus exposure and HLA in healthy donors. PCR involved 60 Vbeta and 13 Jbeta primers. TCRdb's table, derived via immunoSEQ multiplex PCR, lists solely in-frame clones and lacks some. In the table there are tens of thousands of clones, 82% of which are singletons. Material: PBMCs. These receptors all come from a young woman in good health and CMV-seronegative.

The chain has TRBV19 and TRBJ2-5, with TRBD2 matching over 10 bases. Germline loops: CDR1 LNHDA, CDR2 SQIVND (reference sequence). Trimming cost V 1 base and J 10 bases; bases outside gene matches: 9. This CDR3 is built from 15 residues. The CDR3 region has the DNA TGTGCCAGTAGTATAGTTCTAGCGGGAGAGGTTGTCCAGTACTTC. Protein sequence: CASSIVLAGEVVQYF.

The rearrangement joins TRBV28 to TRBJ1-1, with TRBD1 as a possible D gene (5 bases). Looked up from germline, CDR1 is MDHEN and CDR2 is SYDVKM. Trimming pared 2 bases from V and 4 bases from J, leaving 11 bases between. The CDR3 covers 14 residues. CDR3 sequence reads: CASSLGQGRTEAFF. In nucleotides, the CDR3 is TGTGCCAGCAGTTTAGGTCAGGGTCGCACTGAAGCTTTCTTT.

The chain has TRBV10-1 and TRBJ2-2, with unresolved D. V shed 2 bases and J shed 7 bases, with 8 bases lying between them. The CDR3 spans 13 residues. Per the germline V gene, CDR1 is WNHNN and CDR2 is SYGVQD (reference sequence). The CDR3 here is CASSEVRFGELFF. The CDR3 bases are TGCGCCAGCAGTGAGGTCCGGTTCGGGGAGCTGTTTTTT.

The sample holds one count of this clone. The genes are TRBV4-1 and TRBJ1-4; D gene unclear. This CDR3 comprises 14 residues. The germline V and J ends were trimmed by 1 base and 5 bases, with 8 bases remaining between them. In germline, CDR1 is MGHRA, CDR2 YSYEKL. The CDR3 is CASSQAQMNEKLFF. The CDR3 DNA reads as TGCGCCAGCAGCCAAGCGCAGATGAATGAAAAACTGTTTTTT.

V is TRBV9 and J is TRBJ2-7; unclear D gene. V was cut by 4 bases and J by 0 bases, with 11 bases left in between. The CDR3 extends over 14 amino acids. Germline assignment: CDR1 SGDLS and CDR2 YYNGEE. The CDR3 DNA sequence: TGTGCCAGCAGCCCCACACCCAGCTCCTACGAGCAGTACTTC. Translated, it gives CASSPTPSSYEQYF.

The genes are TRBV13 and TRBJ2-7; 9 bases are shared with TRBD2. CDR1 is PRHDT and CDR2 is FYEKMQ in the germline V gene (reference sequence). The CDR3 runs 14 residues. The trim removed 0 bases at V and 3 bases at J, leaving 0 bases unmatched. The CDR3 loop is CASSLGTSGYEQYF. In DNA, the CDR3 is TGTGCCAGCAGCTTAGGGACTAGCGGCTACGAGCAGTACTTC. Drawing the rest from reference TRBV13 and TRBJ2-7, the complete variable domain is AAGVIQSPRHLIKEKRETATLKCYPIPRHDTVYWYQQGPGQDPQFLISFYEKMQSDKGSIPDRFSAQQFSDYHSELNMSSLELGDSALYFCASSLGTSGYEQYFGPGTRLTVT.

The sample holds a few counts of this clone. V is TRBV18 and J is TRBJ2-5; the match to TRBD1 covers 7 bases. Per germline, CDR1 KGHSH and CDR2 LQKENI. CDR3 length: 14 residues. V shed 3 bases, J shed 5 bases, and the junction held 6 bases outside the gene matches. The CDR3 coding sequence is TGTGCCAGCTCACCCGTGACAGGGCGGGAGACCCAGTACTTC. It is translated as CASSPVTGRETQYF.

V gene TRBV12-5 combines with J gene TRBJ1-1; weak D call: TRBD1 (5 bases). V dropped 3 bases and J dropped 4 bases, with 12 bases sitting between them. The length of the CDR3 is 14 residues. Germline assignment: CDR1 LGHNT and CDR2 FRNRAP. The CDR3 reads CASGFTTRATEAFF. DNA of the CDR3: TGTGCTAGTGGTTTTACAACCAGGGCCACTGAAGCTTTCTTT.

The genes are TRBV7-2 and TRBJ2-1; D is uncertain. Germline V lookup: CDR1 SGHTA, CDR2 FQGNSA. CDR3 length: 13 residues. The V and J ends lost 2 bases and 9 bases respectively, with 11 bases between them. In nucleotides, the CDR3 is TGTGCCAGCAGCTTACGCCCCTCGGGTGAGCAGTTCTTC. This gives the protein CASSLRPSGEQFF.

This chain joins TRBV28 and TRBJ1-1; no clear D. CDR1 is MDHEN and CDR2 is SYDVKM in the germline V gene. V shed 7 bases and J shed 6 bases, with 15 bases lying between them. The CDR3 length is 13 residues. The CDR3 coding sequence is TGTGCCAGCATCGAAATGAACGGGGCTGAAGCTTTCTTT. Translated: CASIEMNGAEAFF.

The V and J genes are TRBV5-1 and TRBJ1-4; no definite D call. The CDR3 is made up of 15 amino acids. Germline CDR1 and CDR2: SGHRS and YFSETQ. The V and J ends lost 4 bases and 0 bases respectively, with 10 bases between them. The CDR3 coding sequence is TGCGCCAGCAGCCCTCCAGGCGCAACTAATGAAAAACTGTTTTTT. Protein sequence: CASSPPGATNEKLFF.

This clone was counted only a few times. The chain uses TRBV6-4 and TRBJ2-2, with TRBD2 matching over 10 bases. V lost 4 bases to trimming and J lost 1 base; unmatched junction nucleotides: 0. This CDR3 is 15 amino acids long. CDR1 MRHNA and CDR2 SNTAGT come from the germline V gene. This CDR3 is CASSGTSGNTGELFF. The CDR3, as DNA: TGTGCCAGCAGTGGGACTAGCGGGAACACCGGGGAGCTGTTTTTT.

J is TRBJ2-1 and V is TRBV9, with 10 bases fitting TRBD2. The CDR3 consists of 16 residues. The V and J ends lost 0 bases and 8 bases, in that order; junction bases with no gene match: 8. CDR1 is SGDLS and CDR2 is YYNGEE in the germline V gene. CDR3 sequence reads: CASSVEGAGGPHEQFF. As DNA, the CDR3 is TGTGCCAGCAGCGTAGAAGGAGCGGGAGGGCCCCATGAGCAGTTCTTC.

V usage is TRBV18 and J usage is TRBJ2-6; possible D gene TRBD2, 6 bases. Trimming cost V 6 bases and J 0 bases, with 18 bases left between them. There are 18 residues in the CDR3. Germline assignment: CDR1 KGHSH and CDR2 LQKENI. CDR3 amino acids: CASSQIDAGSSGANVLTF. The CDR3 region has the DNA TGTGCCAGCTCCCAGATAGACGCCGGGAGCTCTGGGGCCAACGTCCTGACTTTC.

The chain uses TRBV25-1 and TRBJ2-2; 13 bases line up with TRBD2. V lost 6 bases and J lost 5; bases outside the gene matches: 3. This CDR3 region has 15 residues. CDR1 is MGHDK, CDR2 SYGVNS, per germline. The CDR3, as DNA: TGTGCCAGCAGCACTAGCGGGAGGGGAACCGGGGAGCTGTTTTTT. Its translation is CASSTSGRGTGELFF.

V and J are TRBV19 and TRBJ2-1; D is perhaps TRBD2 (5 bases). This CDR3 has 18 residues. The germline V gene encodes CDR1 LNHDA and CDR2 SQIVND (reference sequence). V lost 2 bases and J lost 4, with 21 bases in between. This CDR3 is CASSISPYLRADYNEQFF. Written as DNA, the CDR3 is TGTGCCAGTAGTATATCGCCGTATTTGCGGGCAGATTACAATGAGCAGTTCTTC.

The chain carries TRBV9 and TRBJ1-2; 9 bases line up with TRBD1. Per the germline V gene, CDR1 is SGDLS and CDR2 is YYNGEE. The CDR3 consists of 18 residues. V was pared by 1 base and J by 2 bases, with 12 bases of the junction left unmatched. The chain's CDR3 is CASSVSKTGTGLNYGYTF. The CDR3 DNA sequence: TGTGCCAGCAGCGTAAGCAAAACCGGGACAGGGCTCAACTATGGCTACACCTTC.

CDR3 residues: CASSLGGGETF. The CDR3 DNA reads TGTGCCAGCAGTTTGGGGGGGGGCGAGACTTTC. V is TRBV27 and J is TRBJ2-6, with D perhaps matching TRBD2 (7 bases). Trimming removed 3 bases at V and 18 bases at J, with 12 bases between. Germline V gene sequence: CDR1 MNHEY, CDR2 SMNVEV (reference sequence). CDR3 size: 11 residues.

The V gene is TRBV9, the J gene TRBJ2-2, with D unresolved. V was pared by 5 bases and J by 1 base, with 9 bases between. This CDR3 contains 14 residues. The germline V gene has CDR1 SGDLS and CDR2 YYNGEE. The CDR3 DNA follows: TGTGCCAGCAGTTTAACTATGAACACCGGGGAGCTGTTTTTT. Its protein is CASSLTMNTGELFF.

This chain uses TRBV13 with TRBJ2-5, with TRBD2 identical over 7 bases. In germline, CDR1 is PRHDT, CDR2 FYEKMQ (reference sequence). There are 16 residues in the CDR3. J lost 5 bases, V lost 5 bases, and 14 bases had no gene match. CDR3 protein: CASSLPRSGVGETQYF. The CDR3, as DNA: TGTGCCAGCAGCCTTCCGAGAAGCGGGGTGGGGGAGACCCAGTACTTC.

The CDR3 DNA follows: TGTGCCAGCAGCTTCGGACCGGGGACCGGGGAGCTGTTTTTT. Its protein is CASSFGPGTGELFF. The chain is built from TRBV7-3 and TRBJ2-2, with a possible D match to TRBD2 (5 bases). Germline assignment: CDR1 SGHTA and CDR2 FQGTGA. The CDR3 consists of 14 residues. Trimming removed 3 bases at V and 5 bases at J, with 10 bases between.

The chain links TRBV29-1 to TRBJ1-4; a possible D gene is TRBD1 (6 bases). Per germline, CDR1 SQVTM and CDR2 ANQGSEA. Trimming pared 7 bases from V and 7 bases from J, leaving 16 bases between. The CDR3 runs to 13 residues. CDR3 nucleotide sequence: TGCAGCGGTAGGGGAGGGGGGGCTGAAAAACTGTTTTTT. It is translated as CSGRGGGAEKLFF.

In its sample, this clone was seen a few times. The V gene is TRBV5-1, the J gene TRBJ2-7, with D tentatively TRBD2 (5 bases). The CDR3 has 15 residues. CDR1 is SGHRS and CDR2 is YFSETQ in the germline V gene. V was trimmed by 4 bases and J by 6 bases, leaving 20 bases between them. CDR3 loop: CASSPMLVGDLEQYF. In nucleotides, the CDR3 is TGCGCCAGCAGCCCAATGCTCGTCGGGGATCTCGAGCAGTACTTC.

The V call is TRBV27, the J call TRBJ1-3; D uncertain. With 6 bases removed from V and 2 bases from J, the gap between germline ends came to 11 bases. Germline-derived CDR1 and CDR2 are MNHEY and SMNVEV (reference sequence). The CDR3 has 14 residues. The CDR3 reads CASRSLGAGNTIYF. The CDR3 coding sequence is TGTGCCAGCAGATCATTGGGAGCTGGAAACACCATATATTTT.

The V call is TRBV29-1, the J call TRBJ2-7, with D possibly matching TRBD1 (6 bases). Trimming took off 3 bases at V and 0 bases at J, with 15 bases between the two ends. This CDR3 comprises 15 residues. Germline values: CDR1 SQVTM, CDR2 ANQGSEA. The CDR3 region has the DNA TGCAGCGTTGATAGGGGCCGGGACAACTCCTACGAGCAGTACTTC. Encoded protein: CSVDRGRDNSYEQYF.

The chain joins TRBV6-8 to TRBJ2-6; no definite D call. CDR3 length: 18 residues. Trimming shortened V by 6 bases and J by 3 bases, and 21 bases separated the two germline ends. The V gene's germline CDR1 is MNHGY and CDR2 SAAAGT. Written as DNA, the CDR3 is TGTGCCAGCAGCGCAGGCTCTTTTCTTTATTTTGGGGCCAACGTCCTGACTTTC. As protein: CASSAGSFLYFGANVLTF.

The chain employs TRBV19 and TRBJ2-2; weak D call: TRBD2 (5 bases). There are 16 residues in the CDR3. Germline CDR1 LNHDA, CDR2 SQIVND (reference sequence). V lost 4 bases, J lost 3 bases, and 15 bases lay in between. CDR3 region: CASSTPLDRDTGELFF. In DNA, the CDR3 is TGTGCCAGTAGTACCCCACTAGATAGGGACACCGGGGAGCTGTTTTTT.

This chain connects TRBV6-1 to TRBJ1-1, with D unresolved. The CDR3 consists of 13 residues. V was clipped by 4 bases and J by 2 bases, with 8 bases between them. Germline CDR1 reads MNHNS; CDR2 reads SASEGT. DNA for the CDR3: TGTGCCAGCAGTGTTTTGGCCAACACTGAAGCTTTCTTT. Translation: CASSVLANTEAFF.

This clone was detected a few times. This rearrangement joins TRBV10-1 to TRBJ2-1; 8 bases agree with TRBD1. Germline lookup yields CDR1 WNHNN and CDR2 SYGVQD (reference sequence). Trimming took 5 bases from V and 5 from J; bases not matched to a gene: 5. The CDR3 sequence is 14 residues long. CDR3 nucleotides: TGCGCCAGCAGTTTCTCGGGACAGGACAATGAGCAGTTCTTC. Translating it yields CASSFSGQDNEQFF.